The 14 T cell receptor beta chains reported below all come from one sample, sequenced in a study of OX40 agonist ivuxolimab in advanced cancers. Clones were read by immunoSEQ multiplex PCR, and TCRdb kept only the in-frame ones, dropping some. There are about 90,000 clones in the sample; roughly nine tenths occur only once, and 8% to 9.5% lies in the top ten. Sequencing used CD4+ or CD8+ T cells sorted from blood, obtained in a trial of the OX40 agonist ivuxolimab. Receptor source: an adult with an advanced solid tumor such as melanoma, head and neck, liver or kidney cancer.

The chain has TRBV7-9 and TRBJ1-2; 7 bases are a match to TRBD1. Germline CDR1 reads SEHNR; CDR2 reads FQNEAQ (reference sequence). After removal of 3 bases from V and 6 bases from J, the junction contained 7 bases not matched to a gene. This CDR3 has 14 residues. The DNA of the CDR3 is TGTGCCAGCAGCTTCGTGGGACAGACTGATGGCTACACCTTC. Translation: CASSFVGQTDGYTF.

The chain employs TRBV18 and TRBJ1-5; D is undetermined. V lost 0 bases to trimming and J lost 2 bases, with 14 bases between them. CDR1 KGHSH and CDR2 LQKENI come from the germline V gene. This CDR3 contains 17 residues. CDR3 amino acids: CASSPPGTPRGNQPQHF. The CDR3 DNA sequence: TGTGCCAGCTCACCACCGGGCACCCCTAGGGGCAATCAGCCCCAGCATTTT.

This clone was detected only once. V is TRBV6-6 and J is TRBJ2-7, with TRBD1 as a possible D gene (5 bases). The CDR3 has 15 amino acids. Per germline, CDR1 MNHNY and CDR2 SVGAGI (reference sequence). V shed 2 bases and J shed 3 bases, with 14 bases lying between them. The CDR3 DNA reads as TGTGCCAGCAGTTACGTGGCAGGGATAAGCTACGAGCAGTACTTC. This translates into CASSYVAGISYEQYF.

The chain has TRBV6-5 and TRBJ1-1; TRBD1 is a possible D gene (6 bases). The V end lost 3 bases, the J end lost 5 bases, and 13 bases lay between the germline ends. Germline V lookup: CDR1 MNHEY, CDR2 SVGAGI. This CDR3 has 14 amino acids. CDR3 sequence reads: CASSYRRGGTEAFF. Written as DNA, the CDR3 is TGTGCCAGCAGTTATCGCAGGGGAGGGACTGAAGCTTTCTTT.

The chain combines TRBV15 with TRBJ1-5; maybe TRBD1 (5 bases). The V end lost 5 bases, the J end lost 7 bases, and 15 bases lay between the germline ends. Germline V gives CDR1 LNHNV, CDR2 YYDKDF (reference sequence). CDR3 size: 14 residues. The CDR3 sequence: CATSVRWGEQPQHF. CDR3 coding DNA: TGTGCCACCAGCGTACGGTGGGGGGAACAGCCCCAGCATTTT.

V gene TRBV6-4 combines with J gene TRBJ2-3, with 9 bases fitting TRBD2. CDR1 and CDR2 (germline): MRHNA, SNTAGT. V was clipped by 4 bases and J by 3 bases; unmatched bases: 5. This CDR3 is built from 15 residues. In DNA form, the CDR3 reads TGTGCCAGCAGTGTCCTGGCGGGAGGGACAGATACGCAGTATTTT. Its translation is CASSVLAGGTDTQYF.

The V gene is TRBV5-1, the J gene TRBJ2-2; no reliable D call. Germline V gene data show CDR1 as SGHRS and CDR2 as YFSETQ. V lost 1 base to trimming and J lost 0 bases, with 10 bases between them. This CDR3 contains 16 residues. The CDR3: CASSLLSTSNTGELFF. The CDR3 region has the DNA TGCGCCAGCAGCTTGCTTAGCACATCGAACACCGGGGAGCTGTTTTTT.

V gene TRBV19 combines with J gene TRBJ1-3; the D is unclear. This CDR3 is 14 amino acids long. Germline V gene data show CDR1 as LNHDA and CDR2 as SQIVND (reference sequence). V dropped 0 bases and J dropped 7 bases, with 10 bases sitting between them. The CDR3 DNA follows: TGTGCCAGTAGTATAGAGCTCTTGGGGAACACCATATATTTT. This gives the protein CASSIELLGNTIYF.

The chain recombines TRBV10-3 with TRBJ2-7; no clear D. The CDR3 has 12 residues. Germline V lookup: CDR1 ENHRY, CDR2 SYGVKD. V was pared by 6 bases and J by 3 bases, with 9 bases between. CDR3 bases: TGTGCCATCAGCGACTCATTCTACGAGCAGTACTTC. Translating it yields CAISDSFYEQYF.

The rearrangement uses TRBV10-3 and TRBJ2-6; D is undetermined. Germline-derived CDR1 and CDR2 are ENHRY and SYGVKD. The CDR3 covers 17 residues. The germline V and J ends were trimmed by 0 bases and 3 bases, with 12 bases remaining between them. This chain's CDR3 is CAISESNQQLGANVLTF. In nucleotides, the CDR3 is TGTGCCATCAGTGAGTCGAATCAACAGCTTGGGGCCAACGTCCTGACTTTC.

This chain links TRBV19 with TRBJ2-7, with D perhaps TRBD1 (6 bases). Germline lookup yields CDR1 LNHDA and CDR2 SQIVND (reference sequence). The V gene lost 9 bases and the J gene lost 0 bases, with 12 bases spanning the gap. The CDR3 contains 13 residues. In nucleotides, the CDR3 is TGTGCCAGCACCGGGACACCCTCCTACGAGCAGTACTTC. Translation gives CASTGTPSYEQYF.

The genes are TRBV7-2 and TRBJ2-7; D unclear. This CDR3 is built from 13 residues. V gave up 0 bases and J gave up 4 bases, with 7 bases separating them. Germline-derived CDR1 and CDR2 are SGHTA and FQGNSA. The CDR3 DNA follows: TGTGCCAGCAGCTTAGCGTTGGGTTACGAGCAGTACTTC. Protein sequence: CASSLALGYEQYF.

The chain links TRBV9 to TRBJ1-1; a possible D gene is TRBD1 (6 bases). This CDR3 spans 14 amino acids. Trimming took off 2 bases at V and 4 bases at J, with 12 bases between the two ends. Germline-derived CDR1 and CDR2 are SGDLS and YYNGEE. CDR3 coding DNA: TGTGCCAGCAGCGTTTCAGGGGCGGTCACTGAAGCTTTCTTT. It translates to CASSVSGAVTEAFF.

This chain uses TRBV5-4 with TRBJ1-1, with D possibly TRBD1 on 6 matching bases. The CDR3 contains 11 residues. Germline lookup yields CDR1 SGHNT and CDR2 YYREEE (reference sequence). V was pared by 7 bases and J by 8 bases, with 12 bases between. Here the CDR3 DNA reads TGTGCCAGCGGGGGGCGTCGAGAAGCTTTCTTT. It specifies CASGGRREAFF.